Each of the 28 T cell receptor beta chains below was sequenced from the same sample in a study of regulatory T cells in long-lasting Graves disease (TCRdb year 2021). The library was produced with multiplex PCR. Sequencing relied on an Illumina HiSeq 4000. CDR3 regions were amplified by Arm-PCR with iRepertoire HTBI primers to construct TCR beta libraries. The public reads were reanalyzed by TCRdb: fastp trimming at Q25, MiXCR alignment, in-frame beta chains only. Rows are combined by CDR3 protein, so each entry shows the most common genes and DNA. Present in this sample are about 310,000 distinct CDR3 sequences, over 15% of which were seen just once. About 36% of the sample rests with the top ten. The time point label here, explained by the study, means: newly diagnosed GD, antithyroid drugs for less than 3 months. For both TCR sequencing and RNA sequencing, RNA was extracted from PBMCs using TRIzol.

The material was peripheral blood mononuclear cells (PBMCs), obtained at new diagnosis, from a patient treated with antithyroid drugs. These TCRs come from a female donor with Graves disease.

This clonotype was observed many times. The chain joins TRBV7-9 to TRBJ1-2, with a possible D match to TRBD1 (5 bases). Germline V CDR1 and CDR2: SEHNR, FQNEAQ (reference sequence). The CDR3 is 15 residues long. V lost 2 bases to trimming and J lost 4 bases, with 14 bases between them. The CDR3 protein is CASSLTPEGSYGYTF. The DNA of the CDR3 is TGTGCCAGCAGCTTAACTCCCGAGGGGTCCTATGGCTACACCTTC.

This clonotype was seen repeatedly, ten times or more. The chain couples TRBV19 to TRBJ1-1, with D possibly TRBD1 on 6 matching bases. The germline V and J ends were trimmed by 7 bases and 0 bases, with 12 bases remaining between them. This CDR3 has 14 amino acids. The germline gives CDR1 LNHDA, CDR2 SQIVND (reference sequence). CDR3 protein: CASKLGGMNTEAFF. The CDR3, as DNA: TGTGCCAGTAAGCTAGGGGGGATGAACACTGAAGCTTTCTTT. The variable domain in full, completed from reference TRBV19 and TRBJ1-1, reads DGGITQSPKYLFRKEGQNVTLSCEQNLNHDAMYWYRQDPGQGLRLIYYSQIVNDFQKGDIAEGYSVSREKKESFPLTVTSAQKNPTAFYLCASKLGGMNTEAFFGQGTRLTVV.

This clonotype was seen many times. The chain combines TRBV19 with TRBJ1-5, with D perhaps TRBD1 (6 bases). Trimming took 3 bases from V and 5 from J, leaving 11 bases between them. The CDR3 has 14 amino acids. The V gene's germline CDR1 is LNHDA and CDR2 SQIVND (reference sequence). CDR3 nucleotide sequence: TGTGCCAGTAGTATGGGGGGCGATTATCAGCCCCAGCATTTT. Translating it yields CASSMGGDYQPQHF.

This clonotype was seen at least ten times. The chain links TRBV6-2 or TRBV6-3 to TRBJ2-3; D gene unclear. The CDR3 extends over 14 amino acids. Germline values: CDR1 MNHEY, CDR2 SVGEGT. The V and J ends lost 5 bases and 0 bases respectively, with 9 bases between them. The CDR3 coding sequence is TGTGCCAGCAGTGATTCCAGAAGCACAGATACGCAGTATTTT. Its protein product is CASSDSRSTDTQYF.

In its sample, this clonotype was seen many times. The chain combines TRBV24-1 with TRBJ2-5, with a tentative D call TRBD2 (5 bases). The last part of the DNA fits TRBJ2-1 better; the J call may be wrong. CDR3 size: 13 residues. Germline V lookup: CDR1 KGHDR, CDR2 SFDVKD. The CDR3 here is CASRSEANNEQFF. For the CDR3, the DNA is TGTGCCTCCCGATCGGAGGCCAACAATGAGCAGTTCTTC.

This clonotype was seen ten or more times. The chain uses TRBV28 and TRBJ2-3; perhaps TRBD2 as D (6 bases). CDR1 is MDHEN, CDR2 SYDVKM, per germline. The CDR3 covers 15 residues. Trimming shortened V by 7 bases and J by 2 bases, and 16 bases separated the two germline ends. CDR3 sequence: CASTTVGLYTDTQYF. The CDR3 DNA reads TGTGCCAGCACGACTGTGGGACTTTACACAGATACGCAGTATTTT.

This clonotype was recorded at least ten times. J is TRBJ2-3 and V is TRBV29-1, with 8 nucleotides matching TRBD1. CDR3 length equals 17 residues. After removal of 4 bases from V and 0 bases from J, the junction contained 12 bases not matched to a gene. From germline, CDR1 is SQVTM and CDR2 ANQGSEA. The CDR3 here is CSVGGSIGQGSTDTQYF. CDR3 DNA sequence: TGCAGCGTTGGAGGCTCTATAGGACAGGGTAGCACAGATACGCAGTATTTT.

CDR3 sequence (DNA): TGTGCCAGCAGCTTTGATGAGCAGTTCTTC. Translation: CASSFDEQFF. The gene calls are TRBV11-2 and TRBJ2-1; D is uncertain. CDR3 length equals 10 residues. V was trimmed by 3 bases and J by 8 bases, leaving 2 bases between them. In germline, CDR1 is SGHAT, CDR2 FQNNGV.

Details on this clonotype: A much more abundant neighbour one base away suggests this may be a read error. The chain joins TRBV6-5 to TRBJ2-5; no clear D. This CDR3 contains 14 residues. Germline V gene lookup returns CDR1 MNHEY and CDR2 SVGAGI. Trimming took off 2 bases at V and 11 bases at J, with 18 bases between the two ends. The DNA of the CDR3 is TGTGCCAGCAGTTACCCCCCCGAAGTAAATGAGCAGTACTTC. Its translation is CASSYPPEVNEQYF.

This clonotype was picked up many times. The chain combines TRBV11-1 with TRBJ2-7, with 11 nucleotides matching TRBD1. CDR3 length: 12 residues. The ends lost 10 bases at V and 3 bases at J; junction bases unmatched: 2. The germline V gene encodes CDR1 SGHAT and CDR2 FQDESV (reference sequence). The CDR3 bases are TGTGCCACCGGGACAGGGGGCTACGAGCAGTACTTC. Amino acids: CATGTGGYEQYF.

Comments on this clonotype: Being one base from a much bigger clone, this may be a read error. V gene TRBV27 combines with J gene TRBJ2-1, with 11 nucleotides matching TRBD1. CDR1 is MNHEY, CDR2 SMNVEV, per germline (reference sequence). V gave up 5 bases and J gave up 12 bases; unmatched junction bases: 15. This CDR3 comprises 16 residues. CDR3 sequence reads: CASSDQGQGDAVGQFF. For the CDR3, the DNA is TGTGCCAGCAGTGATCAGGGACAGGGGGACGCCGTTGGGCAGTTCTTC.

This clonotype was counted between two and nine times. The rearrangement joins TRBV7-6 to TRBJ2-1, with D unresolved. The CDR3 is 16 amino acids. Germline V lookup: CDR1 SGHVS, CDR2 FNYEAQ. V lost 1 base, J lost 0 bases, and 10 bases lay in between. The CDR3 DNA sequence: TGTGCCAGCAGCTTAGATCGTCAGAGCTCCTACAATGAGCAGTTCTTC. It translates to CASSLDRQSSYNEQFF.

The CDR3 here is CASSLREGPLGTEAFF. The DNA for the CDR3 is TGTGCCAGCAGCCTTCGGGAGGGCCCTCTTGGTACTGAAGCTTTCTTT. This sequence joins TRBV11-3 and TRBJ1-1; D gene uncertain. The CDR3 is made up of 16 amino acids. Trimming shortened V by 5 bases and J by 5 bases, and 21 bases separated the two germline ends. The germline CDR1 and CDR2 sequences are SGHNT and YENEEA.

A note on this clonotype: The junction shows a germline mismatch at one end, possibly a read error. CDR3 region: CASSLPRTGLSF. The CDR3, as DNA: TGTGCCAGCAGCCTTCCCCGGACTGGCCTATCCTTC. V and J are TRBV3-1 and TRBJ2-5, with D perhaps matching TRBD2 (5 bases). CDR1 and CDR2 from the germline V gene are LGHDT and YNNKEL (reference sequence). The CDR3 consists of 12 residues.

This clonotype was observed once. The chain recombines TRBV3-1 with TRBJ2-7, with D unresolved. The V gene lost 6 bases and the J gene lost 3 bases, with 12 bases spanning the gap. In germline, CDR1 is LGHDT, CDR2 YNNKEL (reference sequence). The CDR3 length is 13 residues. This CDR3 is CASSEIRVYEQYF. The CDR3 DNA is TGTGCCAGCAGTGAGATCCGGGTCTACGAGCAGTACTTC.

A single count supports this clonotype. This may be a read error: a much more frequent sequence differs by one nucleotide. The chain couples TRBV28 to TRBJ2-5, with 10 bases fitting TRBD1. The CDR3 is made up of 13 amino acids. Trimming at V came to 5 bases and at J to 13 bases, leaving 10 bases not matched to a gene. Germline CDR1 and CDR2: MDHEN and SYDVKM. The CDR3 spells CASSTRTGGRGYF. CDR3 sequence (DNA): TGTGCCAGCAGTACTAGGACAGGGGGACGGGGGTACTTC.

This clonotype was counted at least ten times. V is TRBV9 and J is TRBJ1-1, with a possible D match to TRBD1 (6 bases). The ends were cut back, 0 bases at V and 3 bases at J, with 9 bases in the middle. Germline CDR1 and CDR2: SGDLS and YYNGEE. The CDR3 length is 14 residues. The CDR3 nucleotides are TGTGCCAGCAGCGTAGGGGCAGGGGACACTGAAGCTTTCTTT. Protein: CASSVGAGDTEAFF.

The chain has TRBV11-3 and TRBJ2-5; D perhaps matches TRBD2 (5 bases). Per the germline V gene, CDR1 is SGHNT and CDR2 is YENEEA. The CDR3 loop spans 14 amino acids. V lost 6 bases and J lost 2, with 13 bases in between. The CDR3, as DNA: TGTGCCAGCAGTTCTGGACTTTATCAAGAGACCCAGTACTTC. Translating gives CASSSGLYQETQYF.

The chain is built from TRBV2 and TRBJ2-7; the match to TRBD2 covers 9 bases. The V and J ends lost 0 bases and 3 bases, in that order; junction bases with no gene match: 15. Germline V gene data show CDR1 as SNHLY and CDR2 as FYNNEI. CDR3 length: 19 residues. CDR3 region: CASSEATSGWVSDFYEQYF. In DNA form, the CDR3 reads TGTGCCAGCAGTGAAGCAACTAGCGGGTGGGTATCAGACTTCTACGAGCAGTACTTC.

The CDR3 bases are TGTGCCAGCAGCTCCATTAGACGGACTGAAGCTTTCTTT. Translated: CASSSIRRTEAFF. This rearrangement joins TRBV5-6 to TRBJ1-1; D remains ambiguous. The germline V gene encodes CDR1 SGHDT and CDR2 YYEEEE. The CDR3 has 13 amino acids. The V end was cut by 3 bases, the J end by 5 bases, with 11 bases between.

This clonotype has a single count. Possible read error: a much larger clone is one base away. The chain joins TRBV5-6 to TRBJ1-6; D is undetermined. CDR3 length: 14 amino acids. Germline V gene sequence: CDR1 SGHDT, CDR2 YYEEEE. CDR3 coding DNA: TGTTCCAGCAGCTTGGCCACCCCGGTTTCACCCCTCCACTTT. Its translation is CSSSLATPVSPLHF.

To note about this clonotype: At one of its ends the junction is not consistent with the germline gene, which may arise from a read error. The chain is built from TRBV20-1 and TRBJ1-2; D gene uncertain. The CDR3 loop spans 8 amino acids. Germline loops: CDR1 DFQATT, CDR2 SNEGSKA (reference sequence). The CDR3 DNA reads as TGCAGTGCTGGTAGTGCGCTCTTC. This encodes CSAGSALF.

The table lists this clonotype with many counts. The chain is built from TRBV24-1 and TRBJ1-5; a weak D match, TRBD1 (5 bases). The CDR3 extends over 13 amino acids. With 4 bases removed from V and 7 bases from J, the gap between germline ends came to 10 bases. Per germline, CDR1 KGHDR and CDR2 SFDVKD. CDR3 sequence (DNA): TGTGCCACCAGTGACACAGGTTACCAGCCCCAGCATTTT. Its protein is CATSDTGYQPQHF.

This clonotype came up many times. This CDR3 is CASGLVLGREKDYEQYF. The CDR3 nucleotides are TGTGCTAGTGGTTTGGTACTTGGCAGGGAGAAGGACTACGAGCAGTACTTC. The chain employs TRBV12-5 and TRBJ2-7; D tentatively fits TRBD1 or TRBD2 (5 bases each). This CDR3 region has 17 residues. Trimming stripped 0 bases from V and 3 bases from J, with 18 bases between. CDR1 LGHNT and CDR2 FRNRAP come from the germline V gene.

The chain is built from TRBV19 and TRBJ2-3, with TRBD1 matching over 9 bases. Germline V gene data show CDR1 as LNHDA and CDR2 as SQIVND (reference sequence). This CDR3 has 15 amino acids. V trimming: 4 bases; J trimming: 6 bases; junction bases outside the gene matches: 8. CDR3 loop: CASSTGTGSRDTQYF. The CDR3 nucleotides read TGTGCCAGTAGTACCGGGACAGGGAGTAGGGATACGCAGTATTTT. Complete variable domain (other parts from reference TRBV19 and TRBJ2-3): DGGITQSPKYLFRKEGQNVTLSCEQNLNHDAMYWYRQDPGQGLRLIYYSQIVNDFQKGDIAEGYSVSREKKESFPLTVTSAQKNPTAFYLCASSTGTGSRDTQYFGPGTRLTVL.

This clonotype was detected ten times or more. V and J are TRBV28 and TRBJ2-3; D tentatively reads TRBD1 or TRBD2 (5 bases each). CDR3 size: 15 residues. The V end lost 2 bases, the J end lost 1 base, and 10 bases lay between the germline ends. Germline V CDR1 and CDR2: MDHEN, SYDVKM. CDR3 protein: CASSLEGRGTDTQYF. In DNA form, the CDR3 reads TGTGCCAGCAGTTTAGAGGGGCGCGGCACAGATACGCAGTATTTT.

A few counts support this clonotype. The chain carries TRBV6-2 or TRBV6-3 and TRBJ2-5; possibly TRBD2 for D (6 bases). V dropped 8 bases and J dropped 7 bases, with 20 bases sitting between them. The CDR3 runs to 14 residues. Germline V lookup: CDR1 MNHEY, CDR2 SVGEGT. DNA of the CDR3: TGTGCCAGCCGCGATGAGGGAGGCCCCGCGACCCAGTACTTC. This codes for CASRDEGGPATQYF.

The chain links TRBV2 to TRBJ2-7, with a possible D match to TRBD1 (6 bases). V dropped 6 bases and J dropped 4 bases, with 19 bases sitting between them. This CDR3 is 15 amino acids long. CDR1 is SNHLY and CDR2 is FYNNEI in the germline V gene. The CDR3 DNA is TGTGCCAGCAGGAACTGGGGGCAGGGGTTGTACGAGCAGTACTTC. It codes for CASRNWGQGLYEQYF.